The subject of this entry is one TCR beta chain. The data were obtained in a study of blood T cell repertoires in COVID-19. In the study overall: The United States, Italy and Spain were the sources of the acute and convalescent COVID-19 samples. Sources were T cells, B-cell-depleted T cells, or PBMCs; the material itself was cDNA or gDNA.

Per the original methods: From reference gene primer amplification, estimates of nucleated cell counts were derived. TCRdb's copy holds only in-frame clones and misses some; the assay was immunoSEQ multiplex PCR. D and trimming come from the DNA, and the V and J calls and clone size come from that table. The sample consists of roughly 150,000 clones, approximately 92% of them appearing once. Germline V gene data show CDR1 as MNHEY and CDR2 as SVGAGI. V was clipped by 8 bases and J by 0 bases, with 16 bases between them. CDR3 size: 15 residues. This rearrangement joins TRBV6-5 to TRBJ1-1; D is uncertain. Source material: peripheral blood. This clonotype originated in a woman aged 55-70 years with active COVID-19. The CDR3 here is CASPRASYMNTEAFF. CDR3 nucleotides: TGTGCCAGCCCGAGGGCGTCATACATGAACACTGAAGCTTTCTTT.